This T cell receptor (beta chain) was found in a study of cytomegalovirus exposure and HLA in healthy donors. General study findings and limits: Earlier findings revealed that most TCR beta V segments proved productive either about 87% or about 30% of the time. Judged likely to be a sequencing artifact was a cluster of highly shared sequence variants. High specificity and sensitivity for cytomegalovirus status were reported for the classifier.

The PCR used 60 Vbeta and 13 Jbeta primers. Produced via immunoSEQ multiplex PCR; TCRdb's table is partial and in-frame only. The sample has around 140,000 clones; approximately 84% are singletons. This CDR3 comprises 15 residues. Germline V gene lookup returns CDR1 SEHNR and CDR2 FQNEAQ (reference sequence). V lost 9 bases, J lost 3 bases, and 11 bases stayed unmatched. Notes on this clone: Its target is unknown.

The sequence was collected from an older woman in good health and CMV-seropositive. The V and J genes are TRBV7-9 and TRBJ2-1, with 7 bases aligning to TRBD1. Specimen: PBMCs. The CDR3 region has the DNA TGTGCCAGTTCTTCCGGGACAGTCCTCTACAATGAGCAGTTCTTC. It specifies CASSSGTVLYNEQFF.